The 5 T cell receptor beta chains in this list originate from one sample, sequenced in a study of glioma-infiltrating T cells. Amplification of TCR alpha and beta CDR3 regions from RNA used iRepertoire nested multiplex PCR. TCRdb used MiXCR to reprocess the multiplex PCR reads, holding one entry per CDR3 protein. The sample includes under 200,000 distinct CDR3 sequences, around 40% of them seen just once. The source material was glioma tissue, nonneoplastic brain tissue, or PBMCs (not recorded which). Receptors originate from a human donor with low-grade glioma or glioblastoma, undergoing nonglioma brain surgery, or in good health (not recorded which).

This clonotype has more than one count but fewer than ten. The chain combines TRBV14 with TRBJ2-2; possibly TRBD1 for D (6 bases). This CDR3 is built from 17 residues. Germline CDR1 SGHDN, CDR2 FVKESK. V was shortened by 4 bases and J by 2 bases, with 17 bases between the two germline ends. The CDR3 spells CASSLRDTGPNTGELFF. CDR3 DNA sequence: TGTGCCAGCAGCCTCCGGGACACGGGCCCTAACACCGGGGAGCTGTTTTTT.

This clonotype showed up many times. CDR3 in DNA: TGTGCCAGCAGTGACAACAGGGGGCGCGGCTATGGCTACACCTTC. It specifies CASSDNRGRGYGYTF. The chain employs TRBV2 and TRBJ1-2, with 9 positions matching TRBD1. Germline CDR1 is SNHLY and CDR2 is FYNNEI. The trim removed 3 bases at V and 4 bases at J, leaving 6 bases unmatched. The CDR3 covers 15 residues.

This clonotype was counted between two and nine times. The chain is built from TRBV5-5 and TRBJ2-7, with D perhaps assigned TRBD1 or TRBD2 (5 bases each). Germline V gene data show CDR1 as SGHKS and CDR2 as YYEKEE (reference sequence). The length of the CDR3 is 13 residues. The germline V and J ends were trimmed by 7 bases and 6 bases, with 17 bases remaining between them. CDR3 in amino acids: CASGPLGGGEQYF. In DNA, the CDR3 is TGTGCCAGCGGTCCCCTAGGTGGGGGCGAGCAGTACTTC.

This clonotype was observed at least ten times. The chain joins TRBV11-3 to TRBJ2-3, with D uncertain. Trimming removed 3 bases from V and 3 bases from J, with 4 bases in between. The CDR3 contains 12 residues. Germline V gene lookup returns CDR1 SGHNT and CDR2 YENEEA. CDR3 sequence reads: CASSFHTDTQYF. CDR3 DNA: TGTGCCAGCAGCTTCCATACAGATACGCAGTATTTT. Full variable domain (missing parts from reference TRBV11-3 and TRBJ2-3): EAGVVQSPRYKIIEKKQPVAFWCNPISGHNTLYWYLQNLGQGPELLIRYENEEAVDDSQLPKDRFSAERLKGVDSTLKIQPAELGDSAVYLCASSFHTDTQYFGPGTRLTVL.

A remark on this clonotype: This may be a read error, as it is one base from a much larger clone. The CDR3 DNA follows: TGTGCCAGCAGCTTTTGGGACGACACGAACACTAAAGCTTTCTTT. It codes for CASSFWDDTNTKAFF. The chain couples TRBV7-9 to TRBJ1-1; perhaps TRBD1 as D (5 bases). Germline loops: CDR1 SEHNR, CDR2 FQNEAQ (reference sequence). The CDR3 has 15 amino acids. The full variable domain, rest sourced from reference TRBV7-9 and TRBJ1-1, is DTGVSQNPRHKITKRGQNVTFRCDPISEHNRLYWYRQTLGQGPEFLTYFQNEAQLEKSRLLSDRFSAERPKGSFSTLEIQRTEQGDSAMYLCASSFWDDTNTKAFFGQGTRLTVV.